Listed below are T cell receptor beta chains from one sample, sequenced in a study of regulatory T cells in long-lasting Graves disease. Using its own MiXCR run on the multiplex PCR reads, TCRdb lists one record per CDR3 protein. Found here are 600,000 to 850,000 distinct CDR3 sequences, about 30% of them singletons; the top ten hold about 40%. This specimen consisted of peripheral blood mononuclear cells (PBMCs), obtained when the disease was refractory, from a patient treated with antithyroid drugs. The receptor source for this set is a female donor with Graves disease. The CDR3 runs from the conserved cysteine through the conserved F or W. D genes are given only for firm matches. A clone size is listed for some rows: how often the clone was seen (once, few, many), or a class if it is expanded.

D gene	clone size	J gene	V gene	CDR3 DNA	CDR3 protein
.	.	TRBJ2-7	TRBV20-1	TGCAGTGCTAGACTAATTGGGGGGGCCGAGTCTTACGAGCAGTACTTC	CSARLIGGAESYEQYF
.	.	TRBJ2-2	TRBV9	TGTGCCAGCAGCCTCCCGATGGGGTCGAACACCGGGGAGCTGTTTTTT	CASSLPMGSNTGELFF
.	many	TRBJ1-2	TRBV11-2	TGTGCCAGCAGCAAAACTGAACAGGGCGGTTACACCTTC	CASSKTEQGGYTF
TRBD1	few	TRBJ1-5	TRBV28	TGTGCCAGCAGTTTATGGGCTGGCAGGGGGGATCAGCCCCAGCATTTT	CASSLWAGRGDQPQHF
.	many	TRBJ2-2	TRBV12-3/TRBV12-4	TGTGCCAGCAGTTCAACTAGCCGCACCGGGGAGCTGTTTTTT	CASSSTSRTGELFF
.	.	TRBJ2-7	TRBV10-3	TGTGCCATCAGTGATGACCTTGGGGGGAGATTTGACGAGCAGTACTTC	CAISDDLGGRFDEQYF
.	many	TRBJ2-7	TRBV2	TGTGCCAGCAATGAGGACAGAGCCTACGAGCAGTACTTC	CASNEDRAYEQYF
.	few	TRBJ1-5	TRBV20-1	TGCAGTGCTAGAGATTTATTGAGAGAATTCAATCAGCCCCAGCATTTT	CSARDLLREFNQPQHF
TRBD2	many	TRBJ2-5	TRBV6-5	TGTGCCAGCGGTTCCGGGACTAGCGGGAGGAATTGGGAGACCCAGTACTTC	CASGSGTSGRNWETQYF
TRBD1	many	TRBJ2-5	TRBV28	TGTGCCAGCAGTCGGGACAGGGGAAAGGAGACCCAGTACTTC	CASSRDRGKETQYF
.	many	TRBJ1-6	TRBV15	TGTGCCACCAGCAGAGGACGGTTTGGAAATTCACCCCTCCACTTT	CATSRGRFGNSPLHF
TRBD1	few	TRBJ1-4	TRBV19	TGTGCCAGTAGTACTGGGACAGGGGGACATGAAAAACTGTTTTTT	CASSTGTGGHEKLFF
.	.	TRBJ2-6	TRBV12-5	TGTGCTAGTGGTCCAGACAGCCCTGGGGCCAACGTCCTGACTTTC	CASGPDSPGANVLTF
TRBD1	many	TRBJ1-5	TRBV6-2/TRBV6-3	TGTGCCAGCAGTCGATCAGGGGGGAATCAGCCCCAGCATTTT	CASSRSGGNQPQHF
TRBD1	.	TRBJ2-6	TRBV7-9	TGTGCCAGCAACCCGGACAGGGGTATTTCTGGGGCCAACGTCCTGACTTTC	CASNPDRGISGANVLTF
.	.	TRBJ2-5	TRBV25-1	TGTGCCAGCAGTGAATCCTCCCAAGAGACCCAGTACTTC	CASSESSQETQYF
TRBD1	once	TRBJ1-6	TRBV6-2/TRBV6-3	TGTGCCACCTGGGACAGGGCTACTTCACCCCTCCACTTT	CATWDRATSPLHF
.	.	TRBJ1-6	TRBV6-2/TRBV6-3	TGTGCCATCAGTGAGTCGGATTCTCCTCCTTCTTATAATTCACCCCTCCACTTT	CAISESDSPPSYNSPLHF
TRBD1	few	TRBJ1-1	TRBV2	TGTGCCAGTACGGGACAGGCGTACGCTGAAGCTTTCTTT	CASTGQAYAEAFF
TRBD2	few	TRBJ2-7	TRBV19	TGTGCCAGTAGTATTAACCCGGGAGGGCCCAGGGAGCAGTACTTC	CASSINPGGPREQYF
.	few	TRBJ1-1	TRBV11-2	TGTGCCAGCAGCTTAGCCCAGACAGGAATGAACACTGAAGCTTTCTTT	CASSLAQTGMNTEAFF
TRBD2	.	TRBJ2-7	TRBV19	TGTGCCACATCGGCTAGCGGGATGGACGAGCAGTACTTC	CATSASGMDEQYF
TRBD1	.	TRBJ1-3	TRBV25-1	TGTGCCACAGGGGGGACGTCTGGAAACACCATATATTTT	CATGGTSGNTIYF
.	.	TRBJ2-2	TRBV2	TGTGCCAGCAGTGAAACACTAACTGGGGAGCTGTTTTTT	CASSETLTGELFF
.	few	TRBJ2-5	TRBV29-1	TGCAGCGCTGAGAGAGGGGGCGGGGTACAAGAGACCCAGTACTTC	CSAERGGGVQETQYF
.	.	TRBJ1-1	TRBV12-5	TGTGCTAGTGGTTTAGCAGGGCTCATGAACACTGAAGCTTTCTTT	CASGLAGLMNTEAFF
TRBD1	.	TRBJ1-5	TRBV6-2/TRBV6-3	TGTGCCAGCAGTTACTGGGCAGGGGGGCAGCCCCAGCATTTT	CASSYWAGGQPQHF
.	few	TRBJ1-5	TRBV11-2	TGTGCCAGCAGCCCTGGGGGGTTGGGATTGCTTCAGCCCCAGCATTTT	CASSPGGLGLLQPQHF
.	.	TRBJ2-7	TRBV7-3	TGTGCCAGCAGCTTAGGGGGCGGGAGAGGTGACGAGCAGTACTTC	CASSLGGGRGDEQYF
.	once	TRBJ2-7	TRBV20-1	TGCAGTGCTAGAGGCAGATCCCCGACGGTTCCTACGAAGCAGTACTTC	CSARGRSPTVPTKQYF
.	.	TRBJ2-7	TRBV12-5	TGTGCTAGTGGTTTGGTACAAAGGGAGCAGTACTTC	CASGLVQREQYF
TRBD2	many	TRBJ2-2	TRBV12-5	TGTGCTAGTGGTTTGGCGGCGGCGGGAGTCGACACCGGGGAGCTGTTTTTT	CASGLAAAGVDTGELFF
.	.	TRBJ1-1	TRBV2	TGTGCCAGCTGGACGCGGGGGGGCGAATTTTCTCTCCCTGAAGCTTTCTTT	CASWTRGGEFSLPEAFF
TRBD2	.	TRBJ2-1	TRBV20-1	TGCAGTGCAGGATCCATAGCGGGAGGGTCCTACAATGAGCAGTTCTTC	CSAGSIAGGSYNEQFF
.	few	TRBJ2-7	TRBV3-1	TGTGCCAGCAGCCAAGACCACGGATCCAGCTTGCAGTACTTC	CASSQDHGSSLQYF
.	many	TRBJ1-2	TRBV28	TGTGCCAGCAGGTACCGGGGGGGCTACACCTTC	CASRYRGGYTF
TRBD1	.	TRBJ1-6	TRBV4-1	TGCGCCAGCAGCCAAGGAGGAGGGGGCGGTTTAGATTCACCCCTCCACTTT	CASSQGGGGGLDSPLHF
TRBD1	few	TRBJ1-4	TRBV27	TGTGCCAGCAGTTCAACCGGGACAGGTCTGGAAAAACTGTTTTTT	CASSSTGTGLEKLFF
TRBD2	.	TRBJ2-5	TRBV6-1	TGTGCCAGCAGCGCTACGACTAGCGGAGGGGGAGAGACCCAGTACTTC	CASSATTSGGGETQYF
TRBD2	once	TRBJ2-2	TRBV12-5	TGTGCTAGTGGTTTGTCACCGGGACTAGGCGACCGGGAGCTGTTTTTT	CASGLSPGLGDRELFF
.	.	TRBJ1-1	TRBV6-2/TRBV6-3	TGTGCCAGCAGTGAACCGGACGTGCGTGAAGCTTTCTTT	CASSEPDVREAFF
TRBD1	.	TRBJ1-5	TRBV30	TGTGCCTGGAGGACAGGGGGCTTTGAGCCCCAGCATTTT	CAWRTGGFEPQHF
.	few	TRBJ1-2	TRBV5-6	TGTGCCAGCAGCTTGGTTGAGGGCGGGCGCACCTTC	CASSLVEGGRTF
TRBD1	.	TRBJ1-1	TRBV28	TGTGCCAGCAGGCTCAGACAGGGGGAAGCTTTCTTT	CASRLRQGEAFF
.	many	TRBJ1-4	TRBV11-2	TGTGCCAGCAGCGACCCAGTGACAGCAACTAATGAAAAACTGTTTTTT	CASSDPVTATNEKLFF
TRBD1	.	TRBJ1-1	TRBV30	TGTGCCTGGAGTGACAAGGACAGGGGAACTGAAGCTTTCTTT	CAWSDKDRGTEAFF
.	few	TRBJ1-1	TRBV12-3/TRBV12-4	TGTGCCAGCAGTTTTCAGTATACTGAAGCTTTCTTT	CASSFQYTEAFF
TRBD1	few	TRBJ1-3	TRBV5-1	TGCGCCAGCAGCCAGGACAGGGGGCCCCCGCGATCCGGAAACACCATATATTTT	CASSQDRGPPRSGNTIYF
.	.	TRBJ1-6	TRBV11-1	TGTGCCAGCAGCTCGACAGAATATAATTCACCCCTCCACTTT	CASSSTEYNSPLHF
.	few	TRBJ2-7	TRBV3-1	TGTGCCAGCAGCCAGGTCCTTAGCGGCGAGCAGTACTTC	CASSQVLSGEQYF
.	many	TRBJ1-3	TRBV6-2/TRBV6-3	TGTGCCAGCAGTAGGACGGGAAACACCATATATTTT	CASSRTGNTIYF
.	many	TRBJ2-5	TRBV7-2	TGTGCCAGCAGCTTAGATCACGGGAGAGAGACCCAGTACTTC	CASSLDHGRETQYF
.	many	TRBJ1-2	TRBV10-2	TGCGCCAGCACCTGGGGTCAAGATTATGGCTACACCTTC	CASTWGQDYGYTF
.	many	TRBJ2-2	TRBV12-3/TRBV12-4	TGTGCCAGCAGTTTTAGGCGGCTGAACACCGGGGAGCTGTTTTTT	CASSFRRLNTGELFF
TRBD1	.	TRBJ1-5	TRBV19	TGTGCCACCAAACAGGGGGCAAGCAATCAGCCCCAGCATTTT	CATKQGASNQPQHF
TRBD1	.	TRBJ1-2	TRBV28	TGTGCCAGCAGCACCATGAGGCCCAGGGGGCGTAATAACTATGGCTACACCTTC	CASSTMRPRGRNNYGYTF
.	many	TRBJ2-7	TRBV6-1	TGTGCCAGCAGTGAAATGGGCACTTCCTACGAGCAGTACTTC	CASSEMGTSYEQYF
.	.	TRBJ2-3	TRBV20-1	TGCAGTGCCCTCATGGGCGGCACAGATACGCAGTATTTT	CSALMGGTDTQYF
.	.	TRBJ1-6	TRBV7-9	TGTGCCAGCAGCTTACTTAGCGGTGGGTTCTTT	CASSLLSGGFF
.	.	TRBJ1-3	TRBV10-3	TGTGCCATCGGGGACGGCTCTGGAAACACCATATATTTT	CAIGDGSGNTIYF